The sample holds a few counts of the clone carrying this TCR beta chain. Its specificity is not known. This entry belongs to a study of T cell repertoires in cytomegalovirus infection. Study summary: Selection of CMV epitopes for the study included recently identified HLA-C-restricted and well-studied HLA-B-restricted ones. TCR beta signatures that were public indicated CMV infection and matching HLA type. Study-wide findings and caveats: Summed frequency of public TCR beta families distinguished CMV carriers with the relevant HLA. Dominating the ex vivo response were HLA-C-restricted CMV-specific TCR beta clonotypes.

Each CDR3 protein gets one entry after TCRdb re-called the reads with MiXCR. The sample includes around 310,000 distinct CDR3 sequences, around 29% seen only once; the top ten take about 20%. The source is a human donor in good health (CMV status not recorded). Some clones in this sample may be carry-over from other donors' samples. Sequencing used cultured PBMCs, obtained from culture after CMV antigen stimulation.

The CDR3 protein is CASSGSGTGHPDTQYF. As DNA, the CDR3 is TGTGCCAGCAGCGGCTCCGGGACAGGTCACCCAGATACGCAGTATTTT. This chain joins TRBV5-6 and TRBJ2-3; 8 nucleotides agree with TRBD1. The CDR3 sequence is 16 residues long. After removal of 4 bases from V and 4 bases from J, the junction contained 11 bases not matched to a gene. Germline V gene data show CDR1 as SGHDT and CDR2 as YYEEEE.